This TCR beta chain is drawn from a study of T cell responses to AZD1222 COVID-19 vaccine. The table came from immunoSEQ multiplex PCR; TCRdb's copy has only in-frame clones and leaves some out. The profile shows 97,000 or so clones, about 89% of them singletons. Second-dose intervals near 4 or 12 weeks were combined. The V end was cut by 5 bases, the J end by 0 bases, with 11 bases between. The CDR3 sequence is 15 residues long. Germline CDR1 and CDR2: MGHRA and YSYEKL. About this clone itself: Its matching antigen is unknown.

Study findings and constraints: AZD1222 recipients seropositive at baseline numbered only 5 to 7. Following two doses of AZD1222, Spike-specific TCR breadth and depth rose. CD4 TCRs linked to vaccination spanned spike, dominating at 160-218 and 743-854.

The source of this sequence is an adult who received the AZD1222 COVID-19 vaccine. The chain uses TRBV4-1 and TRBJ2-1; D is unresolved. The sample was peripheral blood, taken 28 days after the second AZD1222 dose. Here the CDR3 DNA reads TGCGCCAGCAGCGAAGGGTATACCTCCTACAATGAGCAGTTCTTC. Protein sequence: CASSEGYTSYNEQFF.